This TCR beta chain was sequenced during a study of cytomegalovirus exposure and HLA in healthy donors. On the study more broadly: Prior work identified roughly 120 million unique TCR beta sequences in about 179 million T cells. Findings of the study overall: More than 15,000 TCR beta sequences were associated with HLA alleles at 0.05 false discovery rate in a later analysis. Some V segments (TRBV6-2 and TRBV6-3 among them) were excluded as indistinguishable. Across all donors, roughly uniform sequencing depth was an assumption of the presence/absence analyses.

This CDR3 has 12 amino acids. CDR1 is SNHLY and CDR2 is FYNNEI in the germline V gene. About this clone: As yet, its antigen is unknown. An end of the junction differs from the germline gene, which may be a read error.

Researchers ran the PCR with 60 Vbeta and 13 Jbeta primers. This table comes from immunoSEQ multiplex PCR, and its TCRdb copy is limited to in-frame clones, with some not included. This sample has over 100,000 clones, with over 60% found just once. This clonotype was obtained from a man aged 25 to 40 in good health and CMV-seropositive. Specimen: PBMCs. The chain combines TRBV2 with TRBJ2-7; tentatively, D is TRBD2 (7 bases). CDR3 residues: CASSPGGYEQHF. CDR3 sequence (DNA): TGTGCCAGCTCCCCGGGGGGCTACGAGCAGCACTTC. Using reference TRBV2 and TRBJ2-7 for the parts outside the CDR3, the full variable domain is EPEVTQTPSHQVTQMGQEVILRCVPISNHLYFYWYRQILGQKVEFLVSFYNNEISEKSEIFDDQFSVERPDGSNFTLKIRSTKLEDSAMYFCASSPGGYEQHFGPGTRLTVT.